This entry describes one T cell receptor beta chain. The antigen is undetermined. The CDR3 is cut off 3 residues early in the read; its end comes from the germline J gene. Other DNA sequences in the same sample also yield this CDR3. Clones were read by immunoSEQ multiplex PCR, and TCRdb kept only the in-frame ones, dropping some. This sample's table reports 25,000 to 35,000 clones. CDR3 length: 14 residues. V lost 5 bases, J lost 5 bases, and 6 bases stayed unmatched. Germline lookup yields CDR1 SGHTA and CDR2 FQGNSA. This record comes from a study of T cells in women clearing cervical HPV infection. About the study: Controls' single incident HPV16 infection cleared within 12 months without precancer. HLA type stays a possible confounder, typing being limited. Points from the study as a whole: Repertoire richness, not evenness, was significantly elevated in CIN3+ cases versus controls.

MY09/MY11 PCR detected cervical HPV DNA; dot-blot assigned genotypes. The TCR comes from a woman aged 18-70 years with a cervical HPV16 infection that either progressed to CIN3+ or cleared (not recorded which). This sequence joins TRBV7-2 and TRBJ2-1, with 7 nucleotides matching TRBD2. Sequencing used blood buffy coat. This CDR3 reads CASSRGRGHNEQFF. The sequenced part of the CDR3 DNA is TGTGCCAGCAGCCGAGGGAGGGGCCACAATGAG.